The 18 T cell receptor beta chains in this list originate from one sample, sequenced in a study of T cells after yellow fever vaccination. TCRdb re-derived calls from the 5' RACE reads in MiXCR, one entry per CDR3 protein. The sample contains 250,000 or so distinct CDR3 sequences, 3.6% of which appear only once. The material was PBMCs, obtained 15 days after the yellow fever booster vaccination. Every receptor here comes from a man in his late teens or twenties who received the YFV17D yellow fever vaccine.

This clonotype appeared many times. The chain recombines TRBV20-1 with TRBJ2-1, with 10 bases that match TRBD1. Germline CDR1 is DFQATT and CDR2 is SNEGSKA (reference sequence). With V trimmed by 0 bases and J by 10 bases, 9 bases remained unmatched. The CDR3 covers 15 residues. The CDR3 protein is CSARDGTGASWEQFF. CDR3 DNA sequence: TGCAGTGCTAGAGATGGGACAGGGGCATCTTGGGAGCAGTTCTTC.

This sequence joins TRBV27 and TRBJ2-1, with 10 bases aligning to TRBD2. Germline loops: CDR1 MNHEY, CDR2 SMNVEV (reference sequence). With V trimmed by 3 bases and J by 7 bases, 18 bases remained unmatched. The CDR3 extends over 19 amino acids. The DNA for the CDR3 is TGTGCCAGCAGTTTTGGGCTAGCGGGGGAAAGAGGGTACGGGAATGAGCAGTTCTTC. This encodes CASSFGLAGERGYGNEQFF.

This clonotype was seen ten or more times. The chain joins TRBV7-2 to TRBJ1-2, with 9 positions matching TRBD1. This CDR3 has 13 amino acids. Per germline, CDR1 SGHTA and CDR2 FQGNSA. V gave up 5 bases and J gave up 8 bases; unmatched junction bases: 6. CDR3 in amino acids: CASSPGQGLGYTF. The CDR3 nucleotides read TGTGCCAGCAGCCCCGGACAGGGGTTAGGCTACACCTTC.

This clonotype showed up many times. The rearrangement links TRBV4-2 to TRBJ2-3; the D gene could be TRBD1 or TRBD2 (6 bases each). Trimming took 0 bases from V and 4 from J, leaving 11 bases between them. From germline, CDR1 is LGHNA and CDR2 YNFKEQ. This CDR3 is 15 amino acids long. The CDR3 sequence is CASSQDEGGSDTQYF. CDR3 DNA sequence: TGTGCCAGCAGCCAAGACGAGGGGGGATCAGATACGCAGTATTTT.

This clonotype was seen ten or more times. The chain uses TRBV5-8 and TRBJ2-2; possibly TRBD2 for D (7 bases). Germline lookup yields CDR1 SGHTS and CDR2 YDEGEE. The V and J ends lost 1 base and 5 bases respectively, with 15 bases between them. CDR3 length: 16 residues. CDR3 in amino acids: CASSLPPGGGTGELFF. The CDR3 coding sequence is TGTGCCAGCAGCTTGCCCCCGGGGGGCGGGACCGGGGAGCTGTTTTTT.

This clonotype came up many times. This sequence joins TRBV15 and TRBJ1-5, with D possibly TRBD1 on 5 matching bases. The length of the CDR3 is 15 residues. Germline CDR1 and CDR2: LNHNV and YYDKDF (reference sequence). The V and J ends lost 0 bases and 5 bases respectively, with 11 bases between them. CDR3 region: CATSRDLWGDQPQHF. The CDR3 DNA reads TGTGCCACCAGCAGAGATCTCTGGGGCGATCAGCCCCAGCATTTT.

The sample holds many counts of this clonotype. CDR3 sequence reads: CASSSGGVSGYTF. CDR3 coding DNA: TGCGCCAGCAGCTCCGGGGGGGTAAGCGGCTACACCTTC. V gene TRBV5-1 combines with J gene TRBJ1-2; tentatively, D is TRBD1 (5 bases). The length of the CDR3 is 13 residues. Germline CDR1 and CDR2: SGHRS and YFSETQ. The V end was cut by 3 bases, the J end by 8 bases, with 14 bases between.

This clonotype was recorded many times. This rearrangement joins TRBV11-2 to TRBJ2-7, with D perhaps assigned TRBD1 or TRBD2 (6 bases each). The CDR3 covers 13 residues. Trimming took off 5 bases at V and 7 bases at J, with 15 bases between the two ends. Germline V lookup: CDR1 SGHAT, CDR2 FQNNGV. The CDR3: CASSKSTGREQYF. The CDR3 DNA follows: TGTGCCAGCAGCAAAAGCACAGGGAGGGAGCAGTACTTC. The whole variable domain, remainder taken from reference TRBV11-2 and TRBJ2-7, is EAGVAQSPRYKIIEKRQSVAFWCNPISGHATLYWYQQILGQGPKLLIQFQNNGVVDDSQLPKDRFSAERLKGVDSTLKIQPAKLEDSAVYLCASSKSTGREQYFGPGTRLTVT.

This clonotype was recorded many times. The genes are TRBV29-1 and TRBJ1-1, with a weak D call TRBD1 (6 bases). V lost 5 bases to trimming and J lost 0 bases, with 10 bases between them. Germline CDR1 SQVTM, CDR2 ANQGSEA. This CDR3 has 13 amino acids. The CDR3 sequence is CSVWTVLNTEAFF. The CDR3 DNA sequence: TGCAGCGTTTGGACAGTGCTGAACACTGAAGCTTTCTTT.

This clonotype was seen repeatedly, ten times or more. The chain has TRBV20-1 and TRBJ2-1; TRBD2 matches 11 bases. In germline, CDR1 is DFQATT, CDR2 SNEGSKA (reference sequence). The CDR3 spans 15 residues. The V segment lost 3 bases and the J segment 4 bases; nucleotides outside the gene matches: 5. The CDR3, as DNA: TGCAGTGCTAGGGGGGGACTAGCGGATTACAATGAGCAGTTCTTC. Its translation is CSARGGLADYNEQFF.

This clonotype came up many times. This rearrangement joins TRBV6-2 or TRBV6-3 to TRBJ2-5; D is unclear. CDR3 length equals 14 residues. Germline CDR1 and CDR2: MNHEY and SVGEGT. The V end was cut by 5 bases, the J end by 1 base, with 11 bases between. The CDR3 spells CASSPPYVQETQYF. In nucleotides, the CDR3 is TGTGCCAGCAGTCCACCTTACGTCCAAGAGACCCAGTACTTC.

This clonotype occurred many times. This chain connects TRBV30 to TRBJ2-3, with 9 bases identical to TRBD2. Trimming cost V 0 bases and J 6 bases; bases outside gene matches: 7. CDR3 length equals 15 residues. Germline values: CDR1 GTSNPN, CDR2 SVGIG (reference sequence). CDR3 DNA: TGTGCCTGGAGTGTAGGTCTAGCGGGGCAGGATACGCAGTATTTT. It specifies CAWSVGLAGQDTQYF.

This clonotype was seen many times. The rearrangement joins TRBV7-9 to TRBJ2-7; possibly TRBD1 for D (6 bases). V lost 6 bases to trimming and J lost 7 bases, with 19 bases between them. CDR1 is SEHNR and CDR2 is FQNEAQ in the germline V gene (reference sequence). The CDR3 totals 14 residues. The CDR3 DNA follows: TGTGCCAGCAGAAGGGGGAAGGGATTAGGGGAGCAGTACTTC. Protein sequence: CASRRGKGLGEQYF.

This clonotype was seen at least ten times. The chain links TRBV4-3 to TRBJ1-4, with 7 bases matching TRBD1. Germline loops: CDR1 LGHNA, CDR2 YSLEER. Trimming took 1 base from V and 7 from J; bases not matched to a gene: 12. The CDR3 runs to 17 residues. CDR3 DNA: TGCGCCAGCAGCCAAGGGGACAGTGTACTCACGAGTGAAAAACTGTTTTTT. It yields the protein CASSQGDSVLTSEKLFF.

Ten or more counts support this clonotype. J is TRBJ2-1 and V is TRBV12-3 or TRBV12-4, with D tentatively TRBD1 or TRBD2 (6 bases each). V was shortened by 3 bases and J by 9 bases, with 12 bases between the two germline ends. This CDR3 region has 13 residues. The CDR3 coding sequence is TGTGCCAGCAGTTTCCTGGGGGGCGGTGAGCAGTTCTTC. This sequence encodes CASSFLGGGEQFF.

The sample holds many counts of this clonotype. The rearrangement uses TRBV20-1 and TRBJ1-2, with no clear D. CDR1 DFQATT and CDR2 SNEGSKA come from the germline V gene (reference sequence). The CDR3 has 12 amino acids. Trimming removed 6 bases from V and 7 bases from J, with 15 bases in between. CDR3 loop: CSAMFAGGGYTF. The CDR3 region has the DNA TGCAGTGCCATGTTCGCAGGCGGTGGCTACACCTTC.

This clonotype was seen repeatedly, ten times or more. The chain's CDR3 is CASSRRTSGGDTDTQYF. The CDR3 bases are TGCGCCAGCAGCCGGCGGACTAGCGGGGGGGATACAGATACGCAGTATTTT. This chain joins TRBV5-1 and TRBJ2-3; TRBD2 matches 15 bases. The CDR3 totals 17 residues. V was pared by 4 bases and J by 3 bases, with 6 bases of the junction left unmatched. Germline CDR1 and CDR2: SGHRS and YFSETQ.

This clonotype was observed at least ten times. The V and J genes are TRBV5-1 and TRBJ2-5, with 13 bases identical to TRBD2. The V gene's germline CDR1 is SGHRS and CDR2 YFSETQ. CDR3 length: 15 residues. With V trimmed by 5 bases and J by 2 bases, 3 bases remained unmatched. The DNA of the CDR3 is TGCGCCAGCAGACTAGCGGGGGGGCGTCAAGAGACCCAGTACTTC. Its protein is CASRLAGGRQETQYF.